These 31 T cell receptor beta chains originate from one sample sequenced in a study of cytomegalovirus exposure and HLA in healthy donors. Primers for the PCR totalled 60 Vbeta and 13 Jbeta. Assay: immunoSEQ multiplex PCR; the TCRdb copy retains only in-frame clones and omits some. The data show 150,000 to 200,000 clones, 60% to 80% seen once. What was sequenced was PBMCs. The receptors were gathered from a man aged 50-60 years in good health and CMV-seropositive.

This chain links TRBV20-1 with TRBJ2-7; the D gene is possibly TRBD1 (5 bases). CDR1 and CDR2 from the germline V gene are DFQATT and SNEGSKA (reference sequence). Between the trimmed V and J ends, which lost 5 bases and 3 bases, there was a span of 8 bases. This CDR3 has 11 amino acids. The CDR3 loop is CSAPTGYEQYF. The CDR3, as DNA: TGCAGTGCTCCTACAGGCTACGAGCAGTACTTC.

The table lists this clone with a count of one. This chain joins TRBV6-1 and TRBJ2-1; D is perhaps TRBD2 (5 bases). V was trimmed by 8 bases and J by 4 bases, leaving 9 bases between them. The CDR3 sequence is 12 residues long. Looked up from germline, CDR1 is MNHNS and CDR2 is SASEGT. The CDR3 sequence: CASRRGYNEQFF. In DNA, the CDR3 is TGTGCCAGCCGTCGGGGTTACAATGAGCAGTTCTTC.

The chain employs TRBV6-1 and TRBJ2-1, with 9 positions matching TRBD1. V shed 4 bases and J 8 bases; nucleotides not matched to a gene: 6. Germline values: CDR1 MNHNS, CDR2 SASEGT. There are 14 residues in the CDR3. CDR3 protein: CASSGTGAVHEQFF. The CDR3 DNA reads as TGTGCCAGCAGTGGGACAGGGGCAGTCCATGAGCAGTTCTTC.

The chain joins TRBV7-8 to TRBJ1-4; no firm D call. Germline V lookup: CDR1 SGHVS, CDR2 FQNEAQ. Trimming pared 2 bases from V and 7 bases from J, leaving 11 bases between. The CDR3 is 14 residues long. The CDR3 DNA sequence: TGTGCCAGCAGCTTATGGGGAGGAGGTGAAAAACTGTTTTTT. Encoded protein: CASSLWGGGEKLFF. The full variable domain, completed using reference TRBV7-8 and TRBJ1-4, is GAGVSQSPRYKVAKRGQDVALRCDPISGHVSLFWYQQALGQGPEFLTYFQNEAQLDKSGLPSDRFFAERPEGSVSTLKIQRTQQEDSAVYLCASSLWGGGEKLFFGSGTQLSVL.

This chain joins TRBV10-2 and TRBJ1-6; D gene unclear. The V and J ends lost 6 bases and 3 bases respectively, with 9 bases between them. The CDR3 consists of 14 residues. The germline CDR1 and CDR2 sequences are WSHSY and SAAADI. In DNA form, the CDR3 reads TGCGCCAGCAGGCAGGACTTCTATAATTCACCCCTCCACTTT. Translating it yields CASRQDFYNSPLHF.

V gene TRBV9 combines with J gene TRBJ2-2; tentatively, D is TRBD1 (5 bases). V was clipped by 0 bases and J by 8 bases, with 17 bases between them. CDR1 SGDLS and CDR2 YYNGEE come from the germline V gene. The CDR3 totals 16 residues. The CDR3 region is CASSVAVSGSGGELFF. CDR3 coding DNA: TGTGCCAGCAGCGTAGCTGTGTCAGGGTCCGGAGGGGAGCTGTTTTTT.

The chain carries TRBV15 and TRBJ1-2; no definite D call. CDR3 length equals 13 residues. The germline V gene has CDR1 LNHNV and CDR2 YYDKDF (reference sequence). The V end was cut by 0 bases, the J end by 13 bases, with 15 bases between. CDR3 DNA: TGTGCCACCAGCAGAGATGGTTGGAGGGTTCTCACCTTC. Translated, it gives CATSRDGWRVLTF.

V gene TRBV7-6 combines with J gene TRBJ1-3; no reliable D call. The CDR3 spans 16 residues. Trimming took 0 bases from V and 0 from J, leaving 9 bases between them. Per germline, CDR1 SGHVS and CDR2 FNYEAQ. The CDR3: CASSLAPGNSGNTIYF. Written as DNA, the CDR3 is TGTGCCAGCAGCTTAGCGCCCGGGAACTCTGGAAACACCATATATTTT. Looking up the rest from reference TRBV7-6 and TRBJ1-3 gives the full variable domain: GAGVSQSPRYKVTKRGQDVALRCDPISGHVSLYWYRQALGQGPEFLTYFNYEAQQDKSGLPNDRFSAERPEGSISTLTIQRTEQRDSAMYRCASSLAPGNSGNTIYFGEGSWLTVV.

Written as DNA, the CDR3 is TGCGCCAGCAGCTTCCAGGGTGGTCCAGAAGCTTTCTTT. It encodes CASSFQGGPEAFF. The chain joins TRBV5-1 to TRBJ1-1; D possibly corresponds to TRBD1 (5 bases). V lost 2 bases, J lost 8 bases, and 13 bases lay in between. Per the germline V gene, CDR1 is SGHRS and CDR2 is YFSETQ. The CDR3 totals 13 residues.

The CDR3 DNA follows: TGTGCCAGCAGCTTGGGGGGCCCAGCTTTCTTT. This sequence encodes CASSLGGPAFF. This sequence joins TRBV5-6 and TRBJ1-1, with a tentative D call TRBD1 (5 bases). This CDR3 has 11 amino acids. V was trimmed by 0 bases and J by 10 bases, leaving 7 bases between them. Germline CDR1 is SGHDT and CDR2 is YYEEEE.

This clone was detected many times. The chain carries TRBV28 and TRBJ1-1, with D perhaps matching TRBD1 (5 bases). V was pared by 6 bases and J by 3 bases, with 17 bases between. Germline V lookup: CDR1 MDHEN, CDR2 SYDVKM. The CDR3 totals 15 residues. CDR3 sequence (DNA): TGTGCCAGCAGCCCGTGGAGGGACCTGGACACTGAAGCTTTCTTT. It yields the protein CASSPWRDLDTEAFF. Variable domain in full (rest from reference TRBV28 and TRBJ1-1): DVKVTQSSRYLVKRTGEKVFLECVQDMDHENMFWYRQDPGLGLRLIYFSYDVKMKEKGDIPEGYSVSREKKERFSLILESASTNQTSMYLCASSPWRDLDTEAFFGQGTRLTVV.

This clone was recorded a few times. The junction departs from the called germline gene at one end, perhaps through a read error. The V and J genes are TRBV14 and TRBJ2-1; 7 positions match TRBD1. Germline V gives CDR1 SGHDN, CDR2 FVKESK. CDR3 length: 18 amino acids. The CDR3 nucleotides read TGTGCCAGCAGCCAACCCCTGGGGCATAGGACAGGCAGTAATGGGCAGTTCTTC. Protein: CASSQPLGHRTGSNGQFF.

The CDR3 spells CASRQGRSGYTF. In nucleotides, the CDR3 is TGTGCCAGTAGGCAGGGCCGCTCTGGCTACACCTTC. The chain has TRBV19 and TRBJ1-2, with D maybe TRBD1 (5 bases). CDR1 is LNHDA, CDR2 SQIVND, per germline (reference sequence). V gave up 6 bases and J gave up 7 bases, with 12 bases separating them. The CDR3 has 12 amino acids.

The chain recombines TRBV19 with TRBJ2-2, with D possibly TRBD1 on 6 matching bases. Germline V CDR1 and CDR2: LNHDA, SQIVND (reference sequence). The CDR3 extends over 14 amino acids. CDR3 loop: CGVGSGVFTGELFF. CDR3 DNA sequence: TGTGGCGTCGGGTCAGGGGTCTTCACCGGGGAGCTGTTTTTT. Full variable domain (remainder filled in from reference TRBV19 and TRBJ2-2): DGGITQSPKYLFRKEGQNVTLSCEQNLNHDAMYWYRQDPGQGLRLIYYSQIVNDFQKGDIAEGYSVSREKKESFPLTVTSAQKNPTAFYLCGVGSGVFTGELFFGEGSRLTVL.

Remarks on this clone: The junction does not match germline at one end; this may be a read error. The chain has TRBV9 and TRBJ2-1; D perhaps matches TRBD1 (5 bases). This CDR3 spans 12 amino acids. Germline-derived CDR1 and CDR2 are SGDLS and YYNGEE. The CDR3 DNA reads TGTGCCAGCAGCAAGGACGGCCGACAAGGGGTCTTC. Its protein is CASSKDGRQGVF.

The chain uses TRBV9 and TRBJ1-6, with D possibly TRBD1 on 5 matching bases. There are 15 residues in the CDR3. The ends were cut back, 0 bases at V and 8 bases at J, with 12 bases in the middle. Germline CDR1 is SGDLS and CDR2 is YYNGEE. Here the CDR3 DNA reads TGTGCCAGCAGCGTAGGACAGCCCGTCGATTCACCCCTCCACTTT. Residues: CASSVGQPVDSPLHF. Based on the CDR3 plus reference TRBV9 and TRBJ1-6, the full variable domain is DSGVTQTPKHLITATGQRVTLRCSPRSGDLSVYWYQQSLDQGLQFLIQYYNGEERAKGNILERFSAQQFPDLHSELNLSSLELGDSALYFCASSVGQPVDSPLHFGNGTRLTVT.

The chain couples TRBV7-9 to TRBJ1-2; D ambiguous. The CDR3 is made up of 15 amino acids. V was clipped by 1 base and J by 5 bases, with 14 bases between them. Germline CDR1 is SEHNR and CDR2 is FQNEAQ (reference sequence). The CDR3 loop is CASSLGSAGAYGYTF. CDR3 coding DNA: TGTGCCAGCAGCTTAGGATCAGCTGGAGCGTATGGCTACACCTTC.

This clone was counted between two and nine times. The chain has TRBV2 and TRBJ2-3, with 12 bases matching TRBD2. V shed 10 bases, J shed 0 bases, and the junction held 8 bases outside the gene matches. The germline V gene encodes CDR1 SNHLY and CDR2 FYNNEI. This CDR3 contains 16 residues. The CDR3 loop reads CATSSGGGPSTDTQYF. CDR3 DNA sequence: TGTGCCACATCTAGCGGGGGGGGCCCTAGCACAGATACGCAGTATTTT.

The chain carries TRBV29-1 and TRBJ2-5, with TRBD2 matching 13 bases. Germline trimming cut 6 bases from V and 5 bases from J; bases unmatched to any gene: 9. The CDR3 is 15 amino acids. Germline V gene sequence: CDR1 SQVTM, CDR2 ANQGSEA. In DNA form, the CDR3 reads TGCAGCGTAGACGCACGGACTAGCGGGGGCGAGACCCAGTACTTC. Its protein product is CSVDARTSGGETQYF.

The chain links TRBV15 to TRBJ1-4, with D perhaps TRBD1 (5 bases). The germline V and J ends were trimmed by 4 bases and 11 bases, with 17 bases remaining between them. The germline V gene has CDR1 LNHNV and CDR2 YYDKDF (reference sequence). CDR3 length: 14 amino acids. Here the CDR3 reads CATSTPGLQGKLFF. Written as DNA, the CDR3 is TGTGCCACCAGCACTCCGGGACTTCAGGGCAAACTGTTTTTT.

The V call is TRBV5-1, the J call TRBJ1-3, with TRBD1 matching 8 bases. Per germline, CDR1 SGHRS and CDR2 YFSETQ. V lost 0 bases, J lost 0 bases, and 2 bases stayed unmatched. The CDR3 has 16 amino acids. The CDR3 coding sequence is TGCGCCAGCAGCTTGGGACAGGGGAACTCTGGAAACACCATATATTTT. It translates to CASSLGQGNSGNTIYF.

The chain joins TRBV29-1 to TRBJ1-3; D perhaps matches TRBD1 (6 bases). The CDR3 length is 11 residues. Trimming took 7 bases from V and 6 from J, leaving 10 bases between them. From germline, CDR1 is SQVTM and CDR2 ANQGSEA. CDR3 sequence (DNA): TGCAGCGGTTCAGGGGAAAACACCATATATTTT. Translating it yields CSGSGENTIYF.

This rearrangement joins TRBV28 to TRBJ1-1; no clear D gene. The CDR3 covers 16 residues. Germline CDR1 MDHEN, CDR2 SYDVKM. V lost 2 bases, J lost 2 bases, and 15 bases lay in between. This chain's CDR3 is CASSLRDYRGNTEAFF. The CDR3 nucleotides are TGTGCCAGCAGTTTAAGGGATTACCGGGGAAACACTGAAGCTTTCTTT. Supplemented by reference TRBV28 and TRBJ1-1, the full variable domain reads DVKVTQSSRYLVKRTGEKVFLECVQDMDHENMFWYRQDPGLGLRLIYFSYDVKMKEKGDIPEGYSVSREKKERFSLILESASTNQTSMYLCASSLRDYRGNTEAFFGQGTRLTVV.

The chain combines TRBV5-5 with TRBJ2-3; no firm D call. Germline CDR1 is SGHKS and CDR2 is YYEKEE (reference sequence). Trimming shortened V by 2 bases and J by 1 base, and 11 bases separated the two germline ends. The CDR3 totals 15 residues. The CDR3 is CASSFEVLRTDTQYF. The CDR3, as DNA: TGTGCCAGCAGCTTTGAGGTATTACGCACAGATACGCAGTATTTT.

This clone has only one observation. The DNA is left out, because the CDR3 cannot be placed on it with certainty; the CDR3 is given as TCRdb lists it. The chain is built from TRBV2 and TRBJ1-5; TRBD1, the D gene given by the table, was not confirmed from the DNA. The CDR3 sequence runs 20 residues, both termini included. Germline V gene sequence: CDR1 SNHLY, CDR2 FYNNEI. CDR3 in amino acids: CASSSSGQGSLSYLYQPQHF.

The chain links TRBV2 to TRBJ2-2; TRBD1 agrees at 10 bases. Trimming took 9 bases from V and 4 from J; bases not matched to a gene: 8. CDR1 is SNHLY, CDR2 FYNNEI, per germline. The CDR3 sequence is 15 residues long. The CDR3: CASRQGTGVTGELFF. CDR3 bases: TGTGCCAGTAGGCAAGGGACAGGGGTCACCGGGGAGCTGTTTTTT.

The chain uses TRBV6-5 and TRBJ1-1; TRBD1 matches 7 bases. Germline CDR1 and CDR2: MNHEY and SVGAGI. This CDR3 has 15 amino acids. V shed 4 bases, J shed 2 bases, and the junction held 7 bases outside the gene matches. The CDR3 bases are TGTGCCAGCAGTTCGTGGGGGACAGAAAACACTGAAGCTTTCTTT. Translation: CASSSWGTENTEAFF.

CDR3 DNA: TGTGCCAGCAGTCTATACCCTCCGCCTGGACAAAAGGAAAAACTGTTTTTT. Translating it yields CASSLYPPPGQKEKLFF. The J gene is TRBJ1-4, the V gene TRBV11-2; weak D call: TRBD1 (5 bases). This CDR3 is built from 17 residues. From germline, CDR1 is SGHAT and CDR2 FQNNGV. Trimming removed 6 bases from V and 8 bases from J, with 25 bases in between.

The chain has TRBV4-3 and TRBJ1-6, with D maybe TRBD1 (5 bases). CDR1 and CDR2 (germline): LGHNA, YSLEER. The CDR3 extends over 17 amino acids. The V end was cut by 1 base, the J end by 3 bases, with 13 bases between. The CDR3 DNA reads as TGCGCCAGCAGCCAAGCTTATGGGGCTGACTATAATTCACCCCTCCACTTT. Encoded protein: CASSQAYGADYNSPLHF.

The CDR3: CASSRLSPGESGPDTQYF. CDR3 DNA: TGTGCCAGCAGCCGCCTTTCGCCCGGGGAATCCGGCCCAGATACGCAGTATTTT. The rearrangement joins TRBV7-6 to TRBJ2-3; tentative D call: TRBD2 (5 bases). Germline assignment: CDR1 SGHVS and CDR2 FNYEAQ. Trimming removed 5 bases from V and 4 bases from J, with 25 bases in between. This CDR3 has 18 amino acids.

This chain connects TRBV12-5 to TRBJ2-5, with D possibly TRBD2 on 5 matching bases. V lost 7 bases, J lost 2 bases, and 11 bases lay in between. CDR1 LGHNT and CDR2 FRNRAP come from the germline V gene. The CDR3 contains 13 residues. This CDR3 is CASAPRAQETQYF. DNA of the CDR3: TGTGCTAGTGCCCCGAGGGCGCAAGAGACCCAGTACTTC.